This TCR beta chain was sequenced in a study of blood T cell repertoires in COVID-19. Study-wide context: The United States, Italy and Spain were the sources of the acute and convalescent COVID-19 samples.

The data were produced by immunoSEQ multiplex PCR, yet TCRdb's version contains in-frame clones alone and is incomplete. Of 300,000 to 500,000 clones listed, roughly 90% were seen once; the top ten hold more than 0.85%. The CDR3 extends over 15 amino acids. From germline, CDR1 is SGDLS and CDR2 YYNGEE. V shed 4 bases, J shed 6 bases, and the junction held 6 bases outside the gene matches. V usage is TRBV9 and J usage is TRBJ2-2; 10 bases are a match to TRBD2. The source is a woman in her 30s with acute COVID-19. Sequences were obtained from PBMCs or T cells enriched from blood (not recorded which). The CDR3 sequence is CASSPSGGLPGELFF. The CDR3 nucleotides read TGTGCCAGCAGCCCTAGCGGGGGACTACCCGGGGAGCTGTTTTTT.